Listed below are T cell receptor beta chains from one sample, sequenced in a study of blood T cell repertoires in COVID-19. TCRdb's table, derived via immunoSEQ multiplex PCR, lists solely in-frame clones and lacks some. The sample holds roughly 330,000 clones, about 90% seen once. Material for sequencing was PBMCs or T cells enriched from blood (not recorded which). These receptors all stem from a woman aged 30 to 39 who had recovered from COVID-19. CDR3s include the opening cysteine and the closing phenylalanine or tryptophan. D genes are given only for firm matches. Not all rows give a size; the values are once, few, many and, for expanded clones, a class.

J: TRBJ1-6
V: TRBV6-5
D: .
size: .
CDR3: CASRRAAYNSPLHF
DNA: TGTGCCAGCCGGCGGGCTGCTTATAATTCACCCCTCCACTTT

J: TRBJ1-1
V: TRBV7-9
D: .
size: .
CDR3: CASSFIVQVVNTEAFF
DNA: TGTGCCAGCAGCTTCATAGTACAGGTGGTGAACACTGAAGCTTTCTTT

J: TRBJ2-1
V: TRBV30
D: TRBD2
size: .
CDR3: CAWSQGLAGIGDEQFF
DNA: TGTGCCTGGAGCCAGGGACTAGCGGGAATTGGCGATGAGCAGTTCTTC

J: TRBJ1-1
V: TRBV6-1
D: .
size: .
CDR3: CASSDRGSMNTEAFF
DNA: TGTGCCAGCAGTGATAGAGGATCTATGAACACTGAAGCTTTCTTT

J: TRBJ2-7
V: TRBV5-4
D: .
size: .
CDR3: CASSGGPGLSYEQYF
DNA: TGTGCCAGCAGCGGTGGGCCTGGGCTCTCCTACGAGCAGTACTTC

J: TRBJ2-7
V: TRBV19
D: TRBD2
size: few
CDR3: CASSPLNGRGDREQYF
DNA: TGTGCCAGTAGCCCACTTAACGGGCGGGGGGATCGAGAGCAGTACTTC

J: TRBJ1-5
V: TRBV10-1
D: .
size: few
CDR3: CASSESLRVPPRPYQPQHF
DNA: TGCGCCAGCAGTGAGTCACTCCGGGTCCCTCCCCGCCCTTATCAGCCCCAGCATTTT

J: TRBJ2-3
V: TRBV11-2
D: .
size: .
CDR3: CASSLGLGGTDTQYF
DNA: TGTGCCAGCAGCTTAGGTCTAGGGGGCACAGATACGCAGTATTTT

J: TRBJ1-1
V: TRBV19
D: .
size: .
CDR3: CATSPGTANTEAFF
DNA: TGTGCCACGTCGCCCGGCACAGCGAACACTGAAGCTTTCTTT

J: TRBJ2-1
V: TRBV2
D: .
size: .
CDR3: CASSLSRSYNEQFF
DNA: TGTGCCAGCAGCCTAAGCAGGTCCTACAATGAGCAGTTCTTC

J: TRBJ1-6
V: TRBV2
D: .
size: .
CDR3: CASTGTSSYNSPLHF
DNA: TGTGCCAGTACTGGTACTAGCTCCTATAATTCACCCCTCCACTTT

J: TRBJ2-3
V: TRBV14
D: TRBD1
size: .
CDR3: CASSPRQGPSDTQYF
DNA: TGTGCCAGCAGCCCGAGACAGGGTCCCTCAGATACGCAGTATTTT

J: TRBJ1-1
V: TRBV7-9
D: .
size: few
CDR3: CASSFPPGGGMNTEAFF
DNA: TGTGCCAGCAGCTTCCCCCCCGGTGGGGGCATGAACACTGAAGCTTTCTTT

J: TRBJ2-5
V: TRBV5-1
D: .
size: .
CDR3: CASSPSRGYEETQYF
DNA: TGCGCCAGCAGCCCTTCCCGGGGTTATGAGGAGACCCAGTACTTC

J: TRBJ2-3
V: TRBV5-1
D: .
size: few
CDR3: CASSLDRVATDTQYF
DNA: TGCGCCAGCAGCTTGGACAGGGTAGCCACAGATACGCAGTATTTT

J: TRBJ1-4
V: TRBV9
D: .
size: .
CDR3: CASSAGQQTNEKLFF
DNA: TGTGCCAGCAGCGCAGGACAGCAAACTAATGAAAAACTGTTTTTT

J: TRBJ2-7
V: TRBV11-2
D: TRBD1
size: .
CDR3: CASSSTGDRGHEQYF
DNA: TGTGCCAGCAGCTCAACGGGGGACAGGGGTCACGAGCAGTACTTC

J: TRBJ1-3
V: TRBV11-2
D: .
size: .
CDR3: CASSLDPGVFVSDTIYF
DNA: TGTGCCAGCAGCTTAGACCCAGGGGTCTTTGTTAGCGACACCATATATTTT

J: TRBJ1-3
V: TRBV7-9
D: TRBD1
size: .
CDR3: CASSPRGSLFGYSGNTIYF
DNA: TGTGCCAGCAGCCCCAGGGGGTCTCTTTTCGGTTACTCTGGAAACACCATATATTTT

J: TRBJ1-2
V: TRBV3-1/TRBV3-2
D: TRBD1
size: .
CDR3: CASTRTGGVNGYTF
DNA: TGTGCCAGCACGAGGACAGGGGGTGTGAATGGCTACACCTTC

J: TRBJ1-6
V: TRBV7-2
D: TRBD1
size: .
CDR3: CASSPTGGAANSPLHF
DNA: TGTGCCAGCAGCCCTACAGGGGGCGCAGCCAATTCACCCCTCCACTTT

J: TRBJ2-3
V: TRBV18
D: TRBD1
size: .
CDR3: CASSPSGTGITDTQYF
DNA: TGTGCCAGCTCACCGTCCGGGACAGGGATCACAGATACGCAGTATTTT

J: TRBJ1-3
V: TRBV10-3
D: .
size: .
CDR3: CAILEPSLQGSGNTIYF
DNA: TGTGCCATTTTGGAACCCTCTTTACAGGGCTCTGGAAACACCATATATTTT

J: TRBJ1-2
V: TRBV7-9
D: TRBD1
size: .
CDR3: CASSLDYRGHQEGYGYTF
DNA: TGTGCCAGCAGCTTAGATTACAGGGGGCACCAAGAGGGCTATGGCTACACCTTC

J: TRBJ1-2
V: TRBV24-1
D: TRBD1
size: .
CDR3: CATSDPTGDGYTF
DNA: TGTGCCACCAGTGACCCAACAGGGGATGGCTACACCTTC